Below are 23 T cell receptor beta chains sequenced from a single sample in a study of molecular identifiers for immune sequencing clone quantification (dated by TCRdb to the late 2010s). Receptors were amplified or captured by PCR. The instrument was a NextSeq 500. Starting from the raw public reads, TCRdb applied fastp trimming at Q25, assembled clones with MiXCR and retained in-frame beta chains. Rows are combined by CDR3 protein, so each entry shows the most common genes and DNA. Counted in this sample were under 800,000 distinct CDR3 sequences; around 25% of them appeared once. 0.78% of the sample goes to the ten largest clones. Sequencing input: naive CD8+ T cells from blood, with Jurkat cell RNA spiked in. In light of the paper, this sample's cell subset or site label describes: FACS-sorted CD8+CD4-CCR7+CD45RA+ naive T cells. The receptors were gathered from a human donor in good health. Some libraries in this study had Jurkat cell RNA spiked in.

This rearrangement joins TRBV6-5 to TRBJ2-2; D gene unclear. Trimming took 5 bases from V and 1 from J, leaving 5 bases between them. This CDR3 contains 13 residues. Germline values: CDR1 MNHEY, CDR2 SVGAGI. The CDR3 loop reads CASSKGNTGELFF. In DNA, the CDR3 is TGTGCCAGCAGTAAGGGGAACACCGGGGAGCTGTTTTTT.

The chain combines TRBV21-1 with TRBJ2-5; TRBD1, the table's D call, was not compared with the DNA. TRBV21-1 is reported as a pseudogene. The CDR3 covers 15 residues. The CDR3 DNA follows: TGTGCCAGCAGCCACAGGGGGCTCAACCAAGAGACCCAGTACTTC. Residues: CASSHRGLNQETQYF.

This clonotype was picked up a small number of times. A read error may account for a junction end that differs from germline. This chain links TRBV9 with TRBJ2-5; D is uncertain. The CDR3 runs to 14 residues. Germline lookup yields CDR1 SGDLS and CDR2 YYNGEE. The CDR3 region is CASSNDRSEATRYF. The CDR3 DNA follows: TGTGCCAGCAGCAATGACCGGTCAGAGGCGACCCGGTACTTC.

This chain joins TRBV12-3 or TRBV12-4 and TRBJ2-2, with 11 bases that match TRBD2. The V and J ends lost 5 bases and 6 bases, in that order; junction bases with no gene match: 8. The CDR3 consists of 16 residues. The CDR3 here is CASSPPGLAGAGELFF. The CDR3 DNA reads TGTGCCAGCAGTCCCCCCGGACTAGCGGGCGCCGGGGAGCTGTTTTTT.

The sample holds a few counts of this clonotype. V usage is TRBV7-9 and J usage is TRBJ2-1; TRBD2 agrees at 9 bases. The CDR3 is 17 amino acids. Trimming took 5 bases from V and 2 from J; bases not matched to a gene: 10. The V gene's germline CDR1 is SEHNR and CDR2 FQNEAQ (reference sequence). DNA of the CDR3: TGTGCCAGCAGCACAACGAGACTAGCGGAAACCTACAATGAGCAGTTCTTC. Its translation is CASSTTRLAETYNEQFF.

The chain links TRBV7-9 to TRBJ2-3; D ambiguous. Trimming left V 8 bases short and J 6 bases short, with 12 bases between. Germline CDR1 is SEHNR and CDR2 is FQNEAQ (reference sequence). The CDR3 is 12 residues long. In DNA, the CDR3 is TGTGCCAGCCGCACCGCCCTCGATACGCAGTATTTT. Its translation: CASRTALDTQYF.

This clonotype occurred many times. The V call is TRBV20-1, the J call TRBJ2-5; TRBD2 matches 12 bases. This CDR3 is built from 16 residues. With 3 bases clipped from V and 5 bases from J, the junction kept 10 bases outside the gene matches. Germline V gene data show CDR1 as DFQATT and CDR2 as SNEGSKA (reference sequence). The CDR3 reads CSASLRLAGVVETQYF. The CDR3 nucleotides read TGCAGTGCTAGCCTCAGACTAGCGGGGGTTGTTGAGACCCAGTACTTC.

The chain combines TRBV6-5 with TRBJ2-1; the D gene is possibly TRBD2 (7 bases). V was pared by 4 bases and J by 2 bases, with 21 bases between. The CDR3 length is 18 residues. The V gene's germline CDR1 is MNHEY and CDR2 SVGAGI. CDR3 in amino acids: CASSCGGTGGAAYNEQFF. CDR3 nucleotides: TGTGCCAGCAGTTGCGGGGGTACCGGGGGCGCGGCCTACAATGAGCAGTTCTTC.

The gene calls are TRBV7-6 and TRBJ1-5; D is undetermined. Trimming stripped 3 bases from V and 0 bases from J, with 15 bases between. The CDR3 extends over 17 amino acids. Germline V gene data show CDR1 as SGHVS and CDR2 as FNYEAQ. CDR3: CASSLSVGRNSNQPQHF. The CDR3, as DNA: TGTGCCAGCAGCTTGAGTGTCGGGCGAAATAGCAATCAGCCCCAGCATTTT.

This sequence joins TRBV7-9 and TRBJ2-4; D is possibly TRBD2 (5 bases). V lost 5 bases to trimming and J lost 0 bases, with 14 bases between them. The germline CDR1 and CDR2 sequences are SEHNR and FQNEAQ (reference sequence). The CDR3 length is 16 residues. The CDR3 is CASSGPSGKAKNIQYF. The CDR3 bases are TGTGCCAGCAGCGGCCCTTCGGGGAAAGCCAAAAACATTCAGTACTTC.

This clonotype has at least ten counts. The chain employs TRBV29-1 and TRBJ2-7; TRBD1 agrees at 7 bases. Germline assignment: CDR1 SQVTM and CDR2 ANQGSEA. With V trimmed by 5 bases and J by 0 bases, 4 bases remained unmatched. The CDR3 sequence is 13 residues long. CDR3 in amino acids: CSVIQGNSYEQYF. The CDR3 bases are TGCAGCGTTATACAGGGGAACTCCTACGAGCAGTACTTC.

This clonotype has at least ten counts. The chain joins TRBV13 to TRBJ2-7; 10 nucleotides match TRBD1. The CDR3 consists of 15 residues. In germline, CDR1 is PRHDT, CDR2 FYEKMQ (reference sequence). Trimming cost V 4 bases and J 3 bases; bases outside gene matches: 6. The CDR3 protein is CASSSLGTGDYEQYF. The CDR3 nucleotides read TGTGCCAGCAGCTCCTTGGGGACAGGGGACTACGAGCAGTACTTC.

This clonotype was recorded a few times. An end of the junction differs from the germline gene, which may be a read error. The CDR3: CSSSWYWTGEDYEQYF. The CDR3 bases are TGTTCCAGCAGCTGGTACTGGACAGGGGAGGATTACGAGCAGTACTTC. This chain links TRBV7-2 with TRBJ2-7; the match to TRBD1 covers 9 bases. This CDR3 has 16 residues. The germline V gene encodes CDR1 SGHTA and CDR2 FQGNSA.

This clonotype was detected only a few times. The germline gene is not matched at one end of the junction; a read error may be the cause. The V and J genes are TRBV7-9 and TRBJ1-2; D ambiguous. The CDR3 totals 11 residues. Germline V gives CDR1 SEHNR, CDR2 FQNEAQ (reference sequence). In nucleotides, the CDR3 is TGTGCCAGCAGCTCGGGCCCGTTCTCCGCCTTC. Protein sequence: CASSSGPFSAF.

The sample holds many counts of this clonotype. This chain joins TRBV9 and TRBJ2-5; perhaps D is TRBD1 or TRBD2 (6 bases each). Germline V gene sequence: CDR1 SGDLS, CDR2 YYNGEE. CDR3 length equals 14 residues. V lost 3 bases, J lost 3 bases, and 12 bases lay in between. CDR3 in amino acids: CASSARDMKETQYF. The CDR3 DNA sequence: TGTGCCAGCAGCGCGCGGGACATGAAAGAGACCCAGTACTTC.

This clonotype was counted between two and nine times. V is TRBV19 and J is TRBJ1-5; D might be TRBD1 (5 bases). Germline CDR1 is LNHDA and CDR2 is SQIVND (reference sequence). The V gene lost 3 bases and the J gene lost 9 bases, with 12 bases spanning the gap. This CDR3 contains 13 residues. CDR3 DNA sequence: TGTGCCAGTAGTATCGGTTCCGGGGCGCCCCAGCATTTT. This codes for CASSIGSGAPQHF. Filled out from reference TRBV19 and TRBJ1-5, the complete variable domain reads DGGITQSPKYLFRKEGQNVTLSCEQNLNHDAMYWYRQDPGQGLRLIYYSQIVNDFQKGDIAEGYSVSREKKESFPLTVTSAQKNPTAFYLCASSIGSGAPQHFGDGTRLSIL.

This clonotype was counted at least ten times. The CDR3 is CASSSGDEQYF. The CDR3 nucleotides are TGTGCCAGCAGTTCGGGGGACGAGCAGTACTTC. The gene calls are TRBV6-5 and TRBJ2-7; D might be TRBD2 (6 bases). The CDR3 loop spans 11 amino acids. Trimming shortened V by 4 bases and J by 5 bases, and 6 bases separated the two germline ends. CDR1 and CDR2 (germline): MNHEY, SVGAGI.

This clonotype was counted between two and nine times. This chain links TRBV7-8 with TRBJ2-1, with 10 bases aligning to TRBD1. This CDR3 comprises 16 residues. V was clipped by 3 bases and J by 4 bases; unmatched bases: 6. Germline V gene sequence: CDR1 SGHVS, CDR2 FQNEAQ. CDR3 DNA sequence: TGTGCCAGCAGCTTTTTGACAGGGGGCTTATACAATGAGCAGTTCTTC. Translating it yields CASSFLTGGLYNEQFF. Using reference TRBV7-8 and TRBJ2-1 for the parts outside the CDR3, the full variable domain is GAGVSQSPRYKVAKRGQDVALRCDPISGHVSLFWYQQALGQGPEFLTYFQNEAQLDKSGLPSDRFFAERPEGSVSTLKIQRTQQEDSAVYLCASSFLTGGLYNEQFFGPGTRLTVL.

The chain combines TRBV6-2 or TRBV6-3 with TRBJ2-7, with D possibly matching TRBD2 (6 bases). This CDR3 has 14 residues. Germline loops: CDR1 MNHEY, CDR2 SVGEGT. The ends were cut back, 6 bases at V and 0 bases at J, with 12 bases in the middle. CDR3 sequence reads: CASRQAGLSYEQYF. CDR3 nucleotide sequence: TGTGCCAGCAGGCAAGCGGGCCTCTCCTACGAGCAGTACTTC.

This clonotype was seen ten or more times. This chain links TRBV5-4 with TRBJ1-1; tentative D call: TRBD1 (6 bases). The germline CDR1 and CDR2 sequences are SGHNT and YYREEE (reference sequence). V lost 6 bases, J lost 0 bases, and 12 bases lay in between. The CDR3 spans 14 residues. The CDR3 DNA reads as TGTGCCAGCACCCCTCAGGGGATGAACACTGAAGCTTTCTTT. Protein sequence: CASTPQGMNTEAFF.

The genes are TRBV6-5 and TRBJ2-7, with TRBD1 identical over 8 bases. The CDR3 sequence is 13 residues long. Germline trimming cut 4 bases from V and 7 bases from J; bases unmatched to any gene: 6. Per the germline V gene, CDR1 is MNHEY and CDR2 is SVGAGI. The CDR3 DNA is TGTGCCAGCAGTTTTGACAGGGGTAAAGAGCAGTACTTC. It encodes CASSFDRGKEQYF.

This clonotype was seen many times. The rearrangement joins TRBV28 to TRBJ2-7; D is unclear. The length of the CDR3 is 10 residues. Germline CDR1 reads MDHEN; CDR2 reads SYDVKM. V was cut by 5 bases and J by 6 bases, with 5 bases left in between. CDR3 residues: CASSVREQYF. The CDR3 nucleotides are TGTGCCAGCAGTGTGCGCGAGCAGTACTTC. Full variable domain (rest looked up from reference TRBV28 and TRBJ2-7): DVKVTQSSRYLVKRTGEKVFLECVQDMDHENMFWYRQDPGLGLRLIYFSYDVKMKEKGDIPEGYSVSREKKERFSLILESASTNQTSMYLCASSVREQYFGPGTRLTVT.

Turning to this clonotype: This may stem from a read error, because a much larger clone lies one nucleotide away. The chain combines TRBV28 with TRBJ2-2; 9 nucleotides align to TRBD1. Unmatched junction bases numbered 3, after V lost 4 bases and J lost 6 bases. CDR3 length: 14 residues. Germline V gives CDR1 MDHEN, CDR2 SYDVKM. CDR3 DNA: TGTGCCAGCAGTTGTAGACAGGGGGCCGGGGAGCTGTTTTTT. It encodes CASSCRQGAGELFF.